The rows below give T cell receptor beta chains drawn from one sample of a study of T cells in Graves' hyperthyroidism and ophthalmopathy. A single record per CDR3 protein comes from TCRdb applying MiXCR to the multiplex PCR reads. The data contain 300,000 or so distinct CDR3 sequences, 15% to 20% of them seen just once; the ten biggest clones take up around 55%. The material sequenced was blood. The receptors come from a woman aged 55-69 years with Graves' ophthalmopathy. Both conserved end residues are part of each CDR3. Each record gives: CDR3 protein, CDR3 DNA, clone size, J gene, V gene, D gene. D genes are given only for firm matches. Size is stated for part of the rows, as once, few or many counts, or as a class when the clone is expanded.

CDR3aa: CASSYGPKLPPWYGYTF; CDR3nt: TGTGCCAGCAGCTATGGACCGAAACTCCCCCCCTGGTATGGCTACACCTTC; abundance: many; j_gene: TRBJ1-2; v_gene: TRBV12-3/TRBV12-4; d_gene: -
CDR3aa: CSVPQGNYGYTF; CDR3nt: TGCAGCGTCCCACAGGGGAACTATGGCTACACCTTC; abundance: many; j_gene: TRBJ1-2; v_gene: TRBV29-1; d_gene: TRBD1
CDR3aa: CASSLASGGAKNIQYF; CDR3nt: TGTGCCAGCAGTCTTGCCAGCGGGGGCGCCAAAAACATTCAGTACTTC; abundance: few; j_gene: TRBJ2-4; v_gene: TRBV6-2/TRBV6-3; d_gene: TRBD2
CDR3aa: CASSPSNGLGIYEQYF; CDR3nt: TGTGCCAGCAGCCCCAGTAACGGACTAGGGATCTACGAGCAGTACTTC; abundance: -; j_gene: TRBJ2-7; v_gene: TRBV7-9; d_gene: TRBD2
CDR3aa: CASSLDRGRNQPQHF; CDR3nt: TGTGCCAGCAGCCTCGACAGGGGACGAAATCAGCCCCAGCATTTT; abundance: few; j_gene: TRBJ1-5; v_gene: TRBV7-9; d_gene: TRBD1
CDR3aa: CASSHPRFLGIGGEELFF; CDR3nt: TGCGCCAGCAGCCATCCACGTTTCCTTGGAATAGGCGGTGAGGAGCTGTTTTTT; abundance: once; j_gene: TRBJ2-2; v_gene: TRBV4-3; d_gene: -
CDR3aa: CSARAPTAQETQYF; CDR3nt: TGCAGTGCTAGAGCGCCGACAGCCCAAGAGACCCAGTACTTC; abundance: many; j_gene: TRBJ2-5; v_gene: TRBV20-1; d_gene: -
CDR3aa: CASSQDWGLGYGYTF; CDR3nt: TGCGCCAGCAGCCAAGATTGGGGGCTGGGCTATGGCTACACCTTC; abundance: few; j_gene: TRBJ1-2; v_gene: TRBV4-3; d_gene: -
CDR3aa: CASSRGSDTGELFF; CDR3nt: TGTGCCAGCAGTAGGGGGTCGGACACCGGGGAGCTGTTTTTT; abundance: -; j_gene: TRBJ2-2; v_gene: TRBV27; d_gene: -
CDR3aa: CASSEGLGRSGANVLTF; CDR3nt: TGTGCCAGCAGTGAGGGGTTAGGCAGGTCTGGGGCCAACGTCCTGACTTTC; abundance: few; j_gene: TRBJ2-6; v_gene: TRBV6-1; d_gene: -
CDR3aa: CSARDGAGTSGGLEQFF; CDR3nt: TGCAGTGCTAGAGATGGGGCCGGGACTAGCGGGGGGCTTGAGCAGTTCTTC; abundance: many; j_gene: TRBJ2-1; v_gene: TRBV20-1; d_gene: TRBD2
CDR3aa: CSVRQPVDYEQYF; CDR3nt: TGCAGCGTTCGACAGCCGGTAGACTACGAGCAGTACTTC; abundance: many; j_gene: TRBJ2-7; v_gene: TRBV29-1; d_gene: -
CDR3aa: CASSQERSGDVGRGEQFF; CDR3nt: TGTGCCAGCAGCCAAGAAAGGTCGGGGGATGTGGGCCGGGGTGAGCAGTTCTTC; abundance: few; j_gene: TRBJ2-1; v_gene: TRBV14; d_gene: -
CDR3aa: CSASGGRLNNEQFF; CDR3nt: TGCAGTGCTAGCGGGGGGCGGCTCAACAATGAGCAGTTCTTC; abundance: few; j_gene: TRBJ2-1; v_gene: TRBV20-1; d_gene: -
CDR3aa: CASSTIPTGNEKLFF; CDR3nt: TGTGCCAGCAGCACAATTCCGACAGGGAATGAAAAACTGTTTTTT; abundance: many; j_gene: TRBJ1-4; v_gene: TRBV7-2; d_gene: TRBD1
CDR3aa: CASSGWRGAADTQYF; CDR3nt: TGTGCCAGCAGTGGGTGGCGGGGGGCCGCAGATACGCAGTATTTT; abundance: many; j_gene: TRBJ2-3; v_gene: TRBV2; d_gene: TRBD2
CDR3aa: CASSILGDEKLFF; CDR3nt: TGTGCCAGTAGTATTTTAGGGGACGAAAAACTGTTTTTT; abundance: few; j_gene: TRBJ1-4; v_gene: TRBV19; d_gene: -
CDR3aa: CASSPLPGPGVFF; CDR3nt: TGTGCCAGCTCACCACTTCCCGGCCCAGGGGTGTTTTTT; abundance: many; j_gene: TRBJ2-2; v_gene: TRBV18; d_gene: -
CDR3aa: CSGAAGSGPGETQYF; CDR3nt: TGCAGTGGAGCGGCGGGGTCAGGGCCCGGGGAGACCCAGTACTTC; abundance: -; j_gene: TRBJ2-5; v_gene: TRBV20-1; d_gene: -
CDR3aa: CASSPKRNEQFF; CDR3nt: TGTGCCAGCAGCCCTAAACGGAATGAGCAGTTCTTC; abundance: many; j_gene: TRBJ2-1; v_gene: TRBV11-2; d_gene: -
CDR3aa: CASSLVGTSGKSSGANVLTF; CDR3nt: TGCGCCAGCAGCTTGGTGGGGACTAGCGGCAAGAGCTCTGGGGCCAACGTCCTGACTTTC; abundance: -; j_gene: TRBJ2-6; v_gene: TRBV5-1; d_gene: TRBD2
CDR3aa: CASSLTGQTGIAFF; CDR3nt: TGTGCCAGCAGTTTAACGGGACAGACGGGAATTGCTTTCTTT; abundance: many; j_gene: TRBJ1-1; v_gene: TRBV27; d_gene: TRBD1
CDR3aa: CSSVAGNTYNEQFF; CDR3nt: TGCAGTTCGGTAGCGGGGAACACCTACAATGAGCAGTTCTTC; abundance: many; j_gene: TRBJ2-1; v_gene: TRBV20-1; d_gene: TRBD2
CDR3aa: CASSEGGVGGLGYTF; CDR3nt: TGTGCCAGCAGTGAAGGGGGCGTTGGGGGGCTTGGCTACACCTTC; abundance: -; j_gene: TRBJ1-2; v_gene: TRBV2; d_gene: -
CDR3aa: CASSFTGTAAQPQHF; CDR3nt: TGTGCCAGCAGCTTCACCGGGACTGCGGCTCAGCCCCAGCATTTT; abundance: many; j_gene: TRBJ1-5; v_gene: TRBV7-2; d_gene: -
CDR3aa: CSAFKSEKLFF; CDR3nt: TGCAGTGCTTTCAAGAGTGAAAAACTGTTTTTT; abundance: few; j_gene: TRBJ1-4; v_gene: TRBV20-1; d_gene: -